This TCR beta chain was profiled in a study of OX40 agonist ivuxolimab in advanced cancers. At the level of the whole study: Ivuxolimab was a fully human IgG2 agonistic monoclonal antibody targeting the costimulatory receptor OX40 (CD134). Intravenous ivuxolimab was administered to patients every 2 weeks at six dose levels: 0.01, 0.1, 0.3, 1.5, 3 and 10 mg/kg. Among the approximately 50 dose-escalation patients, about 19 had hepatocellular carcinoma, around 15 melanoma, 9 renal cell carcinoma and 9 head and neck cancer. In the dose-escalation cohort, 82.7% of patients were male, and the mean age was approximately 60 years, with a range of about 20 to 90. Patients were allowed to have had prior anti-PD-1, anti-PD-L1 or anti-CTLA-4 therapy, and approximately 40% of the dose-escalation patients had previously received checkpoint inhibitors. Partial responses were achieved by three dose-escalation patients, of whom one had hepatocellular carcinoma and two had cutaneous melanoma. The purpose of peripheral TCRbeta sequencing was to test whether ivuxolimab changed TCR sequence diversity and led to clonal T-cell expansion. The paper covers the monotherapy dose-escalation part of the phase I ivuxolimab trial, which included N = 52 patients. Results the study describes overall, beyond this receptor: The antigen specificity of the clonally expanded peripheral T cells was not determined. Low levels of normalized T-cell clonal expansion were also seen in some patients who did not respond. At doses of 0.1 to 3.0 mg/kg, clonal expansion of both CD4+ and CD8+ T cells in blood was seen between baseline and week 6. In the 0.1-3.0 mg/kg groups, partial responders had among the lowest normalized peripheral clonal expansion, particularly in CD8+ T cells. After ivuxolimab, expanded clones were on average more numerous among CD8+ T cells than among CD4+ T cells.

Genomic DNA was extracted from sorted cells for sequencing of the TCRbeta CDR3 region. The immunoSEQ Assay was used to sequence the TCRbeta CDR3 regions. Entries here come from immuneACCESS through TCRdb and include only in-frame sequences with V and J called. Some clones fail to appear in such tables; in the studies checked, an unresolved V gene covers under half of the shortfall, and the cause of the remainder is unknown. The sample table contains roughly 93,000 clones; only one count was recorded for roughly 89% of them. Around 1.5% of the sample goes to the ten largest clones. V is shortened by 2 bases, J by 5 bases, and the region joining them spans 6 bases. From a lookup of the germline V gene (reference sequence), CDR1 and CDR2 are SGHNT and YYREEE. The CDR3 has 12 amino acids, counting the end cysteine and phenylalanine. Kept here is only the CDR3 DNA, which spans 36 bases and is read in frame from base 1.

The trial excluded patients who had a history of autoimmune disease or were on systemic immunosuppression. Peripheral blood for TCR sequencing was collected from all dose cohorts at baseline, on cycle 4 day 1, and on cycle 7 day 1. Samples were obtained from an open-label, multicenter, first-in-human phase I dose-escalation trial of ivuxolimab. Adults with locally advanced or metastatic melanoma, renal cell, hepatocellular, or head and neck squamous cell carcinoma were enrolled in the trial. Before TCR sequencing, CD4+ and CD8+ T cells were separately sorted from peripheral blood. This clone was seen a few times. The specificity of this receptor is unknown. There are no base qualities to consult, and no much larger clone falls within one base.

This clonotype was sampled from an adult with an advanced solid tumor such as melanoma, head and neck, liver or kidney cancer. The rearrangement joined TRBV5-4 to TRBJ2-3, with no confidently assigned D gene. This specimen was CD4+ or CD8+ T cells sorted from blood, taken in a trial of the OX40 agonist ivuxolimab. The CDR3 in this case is CASSFPRDTQYF. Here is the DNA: TGTGCCAGCAGCTTTCCCCGAGATACGCAGTATTTT.